This TCR beta chain came from a study of CD8 T cells in ankylosing spondylitis. V shed 5 bases and J shed 4 bases, with 7 bases lying between them. The CDR3 is 12 residues long. The sample holds many counts of this clonotype. One entry per CDR3 protein results from TCRdb running MiXCR on the 5' RACE reads. In the table there are 130,000 or so distinct CDR3 sequences, roughly 6.6% of which are singletons. The TCR sequence derives from a male donor with ankylosing spondylitis or in good health (not recorded which). The sequencing input was blood, either unsorted or a sorted T cell fraction (not recorded which). This sequence joins TRBV12-3 or TRBV12-4 and TRBJ2-3; D is perhaps TRBD2 (5 bases). The CDR3 sequence: CASSRTADTQYF. CDR3 in DNA: TGTGCCAGCAGTAGGACTGCAGATACGCAGTATTTT.